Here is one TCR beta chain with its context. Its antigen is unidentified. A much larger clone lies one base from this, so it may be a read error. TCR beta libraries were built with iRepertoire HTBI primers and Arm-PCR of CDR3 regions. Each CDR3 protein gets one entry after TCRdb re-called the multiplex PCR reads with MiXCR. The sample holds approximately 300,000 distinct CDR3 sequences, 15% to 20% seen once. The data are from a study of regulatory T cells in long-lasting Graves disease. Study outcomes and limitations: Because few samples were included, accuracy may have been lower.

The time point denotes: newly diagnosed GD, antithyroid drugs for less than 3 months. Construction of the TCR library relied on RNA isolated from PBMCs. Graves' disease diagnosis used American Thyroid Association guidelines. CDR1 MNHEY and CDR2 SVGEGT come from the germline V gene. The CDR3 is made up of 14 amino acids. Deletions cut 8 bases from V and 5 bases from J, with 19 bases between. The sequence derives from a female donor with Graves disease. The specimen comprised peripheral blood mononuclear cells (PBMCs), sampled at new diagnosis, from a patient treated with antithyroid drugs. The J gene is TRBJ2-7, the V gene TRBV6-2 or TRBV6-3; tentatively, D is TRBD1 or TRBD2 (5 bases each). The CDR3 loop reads CASQTGTETHEQYF. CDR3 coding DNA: TGTGCCAGCCAAACCGGGACCGAAACTCACGAGCAGTACTTC.